The source of this TCR beta chain is a study of beta chain features in type 1 diabetes. Findings of the study overall: The naive, central memory and Treg TCRB repertoires of patients appeared to be more similar to one another than those of healthy donors. All four CD4+ subsets from Type 1 diabetes patients carried moderately but significantly shorter TCRB CDR3s.

Trimming removed 6 bases at V and 5 bases at J, with 11 bases between. The CDR3 has 14 amino acids. CDR1 is MNHEY and CDR2 is SVGAGI in the germline V gene. This clone was picked up a small number of times. What it recognizes is unknown. The study reverse transcribed the entire isolated RNA, so it sequenced expressed TCRB transcripts. The protocol was immunoSEQ multiplex PCR, while the TCRdb copy is restricted to in-frame clones and leaves out a portion. The repertoire consists of hundreds of thousands of clones, with 10% to 15% occurring once and the leading ten covering under 0.02%. This TCR was sampled from a man younger than 35 in good health. This chain uses TRBV6-5 with TRBJ1-6, with D tentatively TRBD1 (6 bases). Sample: naive CD4+ T cells from blood. The CDR3: CASSPGQNNSPLHF. DNA for the CDR3: TGTGCCAGCAGCCCAGGACAGAATAATTCACCCCTCCACTTT.